This entry lists 23 T cell receptor beta chains sequenced from one sample in a study of cytomegalovirus exposure and HLA in healthy donors. The PCR was carried out with 60 Vbeta primers and 13 Jbeta primers. Measured with immunoSEQ multiplex PCR; TCRdb has only the in-frame clones, and not every one. Counted here are about 130,000 clones, 75% to 85% occurring once; the ten biggest clones make up 2% to 2.5%. The specimen sequenced was PBMCs. These receptors originate from a man aged 18-30 years in good health and CMV-seronegative.

The gene calls are TRBV10-2 and TRBJ1-1, with D perhaps matching TRBD1 (5 bases). The V gene lost 6 bases and the J gene lost 6 bases, with 11 bases spanning the gap. The CDR3 is 12 amino acids. Germline CDR1 WSHSY, CDR2 SAAADI. This chain's CDR3 is CASRTRGAEAFF. DNA of the CDR3: TGCGCCAGCAGAACGCGGGGCGCTGAAGCTTTCTTT.

The chain employs TRBV19 and TRBJ1-1; TRBD1 matches at 9 bases. Looked up from germline, CDR1 is LNHDA and CDR2 is SQIVND (reference sequence). V was clipped by 3 bases and J by 5 bases; unmatched bases: 10. The length of the CDR3 is 16 residues. CDR3 sequence (DNA): TGTGCCAGTAGTATCCTAACGGGACAGGGCGGGACTGAAGCTTTCTTT. Translation gives CASSILTGQGGTEAFF.

The chain has TRBV18 and TRBJ1-1, with unresolved D. CDR1 and CDR2 (germline): KGHSH, LQKENI. The V and J ends lost 0 bases and 0 bases respectively, with 8 bases between them. The CDR3 sequence is 15 residues long. This CDR3 reads CASSPPSRMNTEAFF. The DNA of the CDR3 is TGTGCCAGCTCACCACCGAGCCGTATGAACACTGAAGCTTTCTTT.

This clone turned up a few times. V usage is TRBV6-5 and J usage is TRBJ1-4; D is possibly TRBD1 (5 bases). V was cut by 2 bases and J by 4 bases, with 8 bases left in between. The length of the CDR3 is 14 residues. The germline CDR1 and CDR2 sequences are MNHEY and SVGAGI. The CDR3: CASSYGQGNEKLFF. In nucleotides, the CDR3 is TGTGCCAGCAGTTACGGGCAGGGTAATGAAAAACTGTTTTTT.

The chain links TRBV23-1 to TRBJ2-7; TRBD2 might be the D (6 bases). TRBV23-1 qualifies as an ORF whose function is uncertain. The CDR3 runs 16 residues. The ends were cut back, 3 bases at V and 0 bases at J, with 15 bases in the middle. CDR3 residues: CASSQGRTESSYEQYF. DNA of the CDR3: TGCGCCAGCAGTCAGGGGAGGACGGAGAGCTCCTACGAGCAGTACTTC.

This chain uses TRBV27 with TRBJ1-6; the D is unclear. This CDR3 has 15 amino acids. V lost 5 bases, J lost 8 bases, and 16 bases lay in between. CDR1 is MNHEY and CDR2 is SMNVEV in the germline V gene (reference sequence). The CDR3 reads CASSGVGVRDSPLHF. In DNA, the CDR3 is TGTGCCAGCAGTGGGGTGGGAGTTCGAGATTCACCCCTCCACTTT.

V gene TRBV27 combines with J gene TRBJ2-7; D unresolved. Germline V gene data show CDR1 as MNHEY and CDR2 as SMNVEV (reference sequence). The CDR3 totals 11 residues. With 2 bases removed from V and 12 bases from J, the gap between germline ends came to 11 bases. The CDR3 is CASSLGRVRYF. The CDR3 nucleotides are TGTGCCAGCAGTTTAGGTCGGGTCCGGTACTTC.

The V call is TRBV11-3, the J call TRBJ2-2, with TRBD1 matching over 8 bases. Germline CDR1 is SGHNT and CDR2 is YENEEA. The CDR3 loop spans 13 amino acids. With 8 bases clipped from V and 1 base from J, the junction kept 0 bases outside the gene matches. CDR3 in DNA: TGTGCCAGCGGGACAGGGAACACCGGGGAGCTGTTTTTT. Translation: CASGTGNTGELFF. Variable domain in full (rest from reference TRBV11-3 and TRBJ2-2): EAGVVQSPRYKIIEKKQPVAFWCNPISGHNTLYWYLQNLGQGPELLIRYENEEAVDDSQLPKDRFSAERLKGVDSTLKIQPAELGDSAVYLCASGTGNTGELFFGEGSRLTVL.

A remark on this clone: One end of the junction varies from germline; a read error may be responsible. V is TRBV7-9 and J is TRBJ2-1; D perhaps matches TRBD2 (6 bases). The CDR3 sequence is 19 residues long. In germline, CDR1 is SEHNR, CDR2 FQNEAQ (reference sequence). The chain's CDR3 is CASSVLGNPTGGASRGPLF. The CDR3 DNA reads as TGTGCCAGCAGCGTGTTGGGGAACCCCACTGGCGGGGCTTCAAGAGGGCCGCTCTTC.

The J gene is TRBJ2-3, the V gene TRBV5-6; 14 bases map to TRBD2. Germline CDR1 SGHDT, CDR2 YYEEEE. This CDR3 comprises 19 residues. V trimming: 3 bases; J trimming: 1 base; junction bases outside the gene matches: 10. The CDR3 loop is CASSWRTSGRFGRTDTQYF. Written as DNA, the CDR3 is TGTGCCAGCAGCTGGAGGACTAGCGGGAGGTTTGGGCGCACAGATACGCAGTATTTT.

This chain connects TRBV28 to TRBJ1-4; weak D call: TRBD1 (6 bases). This CDR3 region has 14 residues. V lost 5 bases to trimming and J lost 6 bases, with 13 bases between them. Germline lookup yields CDR1 MDHEN and CDR2 SYDVKM. Here the CDR3 DNA reads TGTGCCAGCAGTGCCCTAGGGGGAGATGAAAAACTGTTTTTT. This codes for CASSALGGDEKLFF.

V and J are TRBV15 and TRBJ1-1; no firm D call. There are 14 residues in the CDR3. The germline gives CDR1 LNHNV, CDR2 YYDKDF (reference sequence). The V gene lost 0 bases and the J gene lost 10 bases, with 15 bases spanning the gap. CDR3 coding DNA: TGTGCCACCAGCAGAGATCTTGGTAGGGAGCGAGCTTTCTTT. It translates to CATSRDLGRERAFF.

The genes are TRBV29-1 and TRBJ1-1; D uncertain. V was cut by 8 bases and J by 0 bases, with 10 bases left in between. The germline V gene encodes CDR1 SQVTM and CDR2 ANQGSEA. The CDR3 loop spans 12 amino acids. CDR3 nucleotide sequence: TGCAGCTCTTCCGGGGTGAACACTGAAGCTTTCTTT. Its translation: CSSSGVNTEAFF.

The chain joins TRBV11-2 to TRBJ2-4; tentatively, D is TRBD2 (7 bases). CDR1 is SGHAT and CDR2 is FQNNGV in the germline V gene. This CDR3 comprises 17 residues. Trimming cost V 0 bases and J 6 bases, with 18 bases left between them. CDR3 loop: CASSLDRGAGQINIQYF. The CDR3 coding sequence is TGTGCCAGCAGCTTAGATAGGGGAGCGGGACAAATAAACATTCAGTACTTC.

The chain carries TRBV4-2 and TRBJ2-1; 14 bases match TRBD2. The CDR3 is 17 residues long. Germline values: CDR1 LGHNA, CDR2 YNFKEQ. The trim removed 4 bases at V and 8 bases at J, leaving 10 bases unmatched. CDR3 amino acids: CASSPGLAGGHLHEQFF. The CDR3 region has the DNA TGTGCCAGCAGCCCAGGACTAGCGGGAGGCCACTTACATGAGCAGTTCTTC.

This clone has just one count. V and J are TRBV6-1 and TRBJ1-4; no clear D gene. Germline V gene sequence: CDR1 MNHNS, CDR2 SASEGT. Between the trimmed V and J ends, which lost 4 bases and 0 bases, there was a span of 6 bases. The CDR3 covers 14 residues. In DNA, the CDR3 is TGTGCCAGCAGTGCACGGGCAACTAATGAAAAACTGTTTTTT. It is translated as CASSARATNEKLFF.

The rearrangement joins TRBV9 to TRBJ2-5; 8 positions match TRBD2. Germline V gives CDR1 SGDLS, CDR2 YYNGEE. V shed 3 bases and J 4 bases; nucleotides not matched to a gene: 14. This CDR3 spans 17 amino acids. The CDR3 region has the DNA TGTGCCAGCAGCGCTGCCCCCAGCGGGAGAACGGGAGAGACCCAGTACTTC. Residues: CASSAAPSGRTGETQYF.

This clone came up once. The CDR3 sequence: CASSRDRGPSYEQYF. The CDR3 bases are TGTGCCAGCAGTAGGGACAGGGGGCCTTCCTACGAGCAGTACTTC. The chain combines TRBV6-5 with TRBJ2-5; 12 positions agree with TRBD1. Matching the DNA end better, TRBJ2-7 makes the J call doubtful. Per the germline V gene, CDR1 is MNHEY and CDR2 is SVGAGI. There are 15 residues in the CDR3.

The chain couples TRBV18 to TRBJ1-2, with 9 nucleotides matching TRBD1. Germline assignment: CDR1 KGHSH and CDR2 LQKENI. With 4 bases clipped from V and 5 bases from J, the junction kept 14 bases outside the gene matches. CDR3 size: 17 residues. The CDR3, as DNA: TGTGCCAGCTCACGATCGACTGGGGACAGGGTTGTTTATGGCTACACCTTC. This sequence encodes CASSRSTGDRVVYGYTF.

The table lists this clone with a few counts. The rearrangement joins TRBV7-6 to TRBJ2-2; D ambiguous. The CDR3 has 16 residues. Germline V gene data show CDR1 as SGHVS and CDR2 as FNYEAQ. Deletions cut 2 bases from V and 7 bases from J, with 17 bases between. This chain's CDR3 is CASSLPYDSSGGELFF. DNA for the CDR3: TGTGCCAGCAGCTTACCCTACGACTCCTCCGGCGGGGAGCTGTTTTTT.

The CDR3 coding sequence is TGTGCCAGCATCGGGACTAGCGGCCCTAATGAGCAGTTCTTC. Residues: CASIGTSGPNEQFF. The J gene is TRBJ2-1, the V gene TRBV27; 11 bases align to TRBD2. Unmatched junction bases numbered 6, after V lost 7 bases and J lost 7 bases. Germline values: CDR1 MNHEY, CDR2 SMNVEV (reference sequence). This CDR3 spans 14 amino acids.

The rearrangement links TRBV2 to TRBJ2-7; TRBD2 might be the D (5 bases). The CDR3 covers 11 residues. Trimming removed 3 bases from V and 9 bases from J, with 9 bases in between. The germline V gene has CDR1 SNHLY and CDR2 FYNNEI. In DNA, the CDR3 is TGTGCCAGCAGTGATGCGGGCTGGCAGTACGTC. It translates to CASSDAGWQYV.

The chain combines TRBV18 with TRBJ1-3, with 7 nucleotides matching TRBD1. The CDR3 is 15 residues long. The V and J ends lost 2 bases and 2 bases, in that order; junction bases with no gene match: 3. Germline assignment: CDR1 KGHSH and CDR2 LQKENI. The DNA for the CDR3 is TGTGCCAGCTCACCAGGCAGGGGGGCTGGAAACACCATATATTTT. As protein: CASSPGRGAGNTIYF. Full variable domain (rest looked up from reference TRBV18 and TRBJ1-3): NAGVMQNPRHLVRRRGQEARLRCSPMKGHSHVYWYRQLPEEGLKFMVYLQKENIIDESGMPKERFSAEFPKEGPSILRIQQVVRGDSAAYFCASSPGRGAGNTIYFGEGSWLTVV.